A single count supports the clone carrying this T cell receptor (beta chain). This record belongs to a study of blood T cell repertoires in COVID-19. Overall study context: COVID-19 samples collected from the United States, Italy and Spain covered acute and convalescent phases.

Original processing methods: Amplification from reference gene primers served as the basis for estimated nucleated cell counts. Sequencing used immunoSEQ multiplex PCR; TCRdb keeps in-frame clones, though not all of them. Clone size and the V and J calls come from that table; the DNA yielded D and trimming. The sample holds about 44,000 clones, approximately 79% seen once. The CDR3 runs 14 residues. The germline gives CDR1 SEHNR, CDR2 FQNEAQ (reference sequence). V lost 5 bases and J lost 8; bases outside the gene matches: 9. The sequence was obtained from a human donor in a cohort sampled during active COVID-19. The chain uses TRBV7-9 and TRBJ2-1; 7 bases agree with TRBD2. The sequencing input was peripheral blood. The CDR3 region is CASSLQGTIDEQFF. The CDR3 nucleotides are TGTGCCAGCAGCCTGCAAGGGACTATAGATGAGCAGTTCTTC.